This T cell receptor (beta chain) was profiled in a study of blood T cells in healthy people across ages. Alongside a J-beta primer mix, a sample-barcoded 5' primer served in a second PCR lasting 7 to 11 cycles. A template-switch adaptor with 12 random nucleotides tagged each cDNA molecule. In TCRdb, the 5' RACE reads were re-called with MiXCR into one record per CDR3 protein. This sample has roughly 1 million distinct CDR3 sequences, with 20% to 25% found just once. Total RNA amounts of at least 6 micrograms were extracted per sample. Trimming stripped 6 bases from V and 2 bases from J, with 22 bases between. Germline lookup yields CDR1 MDHEN and CDR2 SYDVKM. CDR3 length equals 17 residues. This sample also belongs to another study, concerning T cells of mothers and their children.

Specimen: blood. V is TRBV28 and J is TRBJ2-5; D call uncertain. This clonotype was obtained from a girl aged 2-10 years in good health. In DNA form, the CDR3 reads TGTGCCAGCAGCCTAATAGGCCCTCGCTTAGATCAAGAGACCCAGTACTTC. It is translated as CASSLIGPRLDQETQYF.